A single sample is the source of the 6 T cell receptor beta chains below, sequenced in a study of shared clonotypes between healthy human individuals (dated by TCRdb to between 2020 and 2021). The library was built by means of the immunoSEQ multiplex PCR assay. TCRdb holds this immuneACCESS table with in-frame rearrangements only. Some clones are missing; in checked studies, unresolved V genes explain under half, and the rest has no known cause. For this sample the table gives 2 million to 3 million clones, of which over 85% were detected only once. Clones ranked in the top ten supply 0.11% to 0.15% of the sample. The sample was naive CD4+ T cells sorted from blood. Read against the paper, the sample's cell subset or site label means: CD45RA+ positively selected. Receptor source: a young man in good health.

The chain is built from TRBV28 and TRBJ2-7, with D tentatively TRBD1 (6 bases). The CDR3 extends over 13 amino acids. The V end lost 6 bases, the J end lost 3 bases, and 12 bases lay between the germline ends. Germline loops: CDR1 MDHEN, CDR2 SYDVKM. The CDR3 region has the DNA TGTGCCAGCAGGTCGACAGGCCTCTACGAGCAGTACTTC. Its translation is CASRSTGLYEQYF.

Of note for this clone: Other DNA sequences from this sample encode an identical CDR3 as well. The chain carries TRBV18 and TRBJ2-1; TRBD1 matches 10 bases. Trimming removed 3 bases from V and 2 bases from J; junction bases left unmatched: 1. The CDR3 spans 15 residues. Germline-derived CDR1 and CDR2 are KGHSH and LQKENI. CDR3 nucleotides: TGTGCCAGCTCACCGGGACAGGGGCCCTACAATGAGCAGTTCTTC. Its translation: CASSPGQGPYNEQFF.

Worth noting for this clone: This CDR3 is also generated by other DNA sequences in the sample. The CDR3 region has the DNA TGTGCCAGCTCTGGACAGGCCCAAGAGACCCAGTACTTC. Translating gives CASSGQAQETQYF. This sequence joins TRBV2 and TRBJ2-5, with TRBD1 identical over 7 bases. Germline V lookup: CDR1 SNHLY, CDR2 FYNNEI. CDR3 size: 13 residues. The V segment lost 8 bases and the J segment 1 base; nucleotides outside the gene matches: 4.

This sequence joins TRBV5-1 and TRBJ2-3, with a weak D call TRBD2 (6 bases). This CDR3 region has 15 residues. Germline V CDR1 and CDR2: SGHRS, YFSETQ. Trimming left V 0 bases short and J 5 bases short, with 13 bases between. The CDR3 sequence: CASSLEAGKGDTQYF. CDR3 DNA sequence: TGCGCCAGCAGCTTGGAGGCGGGGAAAGGAGATACGCAGTATTTT.

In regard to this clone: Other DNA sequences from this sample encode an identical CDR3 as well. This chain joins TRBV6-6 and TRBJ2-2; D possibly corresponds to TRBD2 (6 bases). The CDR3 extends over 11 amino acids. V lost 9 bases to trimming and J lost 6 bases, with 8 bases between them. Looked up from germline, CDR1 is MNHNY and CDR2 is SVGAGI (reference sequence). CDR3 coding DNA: TGTGCCAGTAGGGAGGCCGGGGAGCTGTTTTTT. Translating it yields CASREAGELFF.

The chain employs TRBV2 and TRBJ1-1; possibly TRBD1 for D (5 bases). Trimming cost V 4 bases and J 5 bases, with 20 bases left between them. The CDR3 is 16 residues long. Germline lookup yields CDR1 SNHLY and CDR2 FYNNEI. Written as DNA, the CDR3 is TGTGCCAGCAGTGGCAATCGCCGGGAATGGGGGACTGAAGCTTTCTTT. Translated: CASSGNRREWGTEAFF.